Included here is one TCR beta chain sequence, with context. Trimming took 10 bases from V and 8 from J; bases not matched to a gene: 10. The CDR3 runs to 13 residues. Germline-derived CDR1 and CDR2 are LNHDA and SQIVND (reference sequence). Sequencing was performed with immunoSEQ multiplex PCR; in TCRdb, only in-frame clones are kept and a portion is missing. The top ten clones hold roughly 5% of a sample with about 77,000 clones, about 92% of them seen once. The data are from a study of T cell responses to AZD1222 COVID-19 vaccine. The sequence was obtained from an adult who received the AZD1222 COVID-19 vaccine. The chain employs TRBV19 and TRBJ1-1; TRBD1 matches at 10 bases. The material sequenced was peripheral blood, taken 28 days after the second AZD1222 dose. CDR3 sequence (DNA): TGTGCCATCCATACGGGACAGGGGAACGAAGCTTTCTTT. This sequence encodes CAIHTGQGNEAFF.